This T cell receptor beta chain was identified during a study of blood T cell repertoires in COVID-19. Study-level information: Acute-phase and convalescent COVID-19 samples originated in the United States, Italy and Spain. Sample material is recorded as cDNA or gDNA derived from T cells, B-cell-depleted T cells, or PBMCs.

Germline assignment: CDR1 MNHNS and CDR2 SASEGT. Trimming stripped 4 bases from V and 0 bases from J, with 13 bases between. This CDR3 comprises 16 residues. Here immunoSEQ multiplex PCR was the method, and the copy in TCRdb shows in-frame clones only, minus some. This sample has 270,000 or so clones, with 86% found just once. Sequenced: peripheral blood. This receptor was taken from a woman in her twenties or thirties with COVID-19, enrolled during active disease. This sequence joins TRBV6-1 and TRBJ2-4, with D possibly matching TRBD1 (6 bases). CDR3 protein: CASSGYRVQAKNIQYF. CDR3 nucleotides: TGTGCCAGCAGTGGTTACAGGGTTCAAGCCAAAAACATTCAGTACTTC.